The present T cell receptor beta chain was sequenced within a study of T cells in Graves' hyperthyroidism and ophthalmopathy. Findings of the study overall: Ophthalmopathy prediction by the model preceded onset by a median approximately six months. Blood shared most expanded thyroid clonotypes above 0.001.

This clonotype showed up many times. Antigen unknown. The source material, RNA transcripts, was used to amplify TCR beta CDR3 regions. First-round RT-PCR targeting the TCR CDR3 was performed with the HTBI primer set. Via MiXCR, TCRdb re-called the multiplex PCR reads, giving one row per CDR3 protein. The sample lists hundreds of thousands of distinct CDR3 sequences, 20% occurring once. Enrolled ophthalmopathy patients presented with a Clinical Activity Score of at least 3, a NOSPECS grade of at least 4, and disease duration under 3 months. The PBMCs were sourced from fresh peripheral blood (about 10 ml). Trimming cost V 3 bases and J 7 bases; bases outside gene matches: 7. This CDR3 region has 14 residues.

The sample comprised blood. The sequence derives from a man in his forties with Graves' ophthalmopathy. This sequence joins TRBV12-3 or TRBV12-4 and TRBJ1-2; 8 bases fit TRBD1. Written as DNA, the CDR3 is TGTGCCAGCAGTTTGCCCAGGGGGCCGGTTGGCTACACCTTC. It encodes CASSLPRGPVGYTF.